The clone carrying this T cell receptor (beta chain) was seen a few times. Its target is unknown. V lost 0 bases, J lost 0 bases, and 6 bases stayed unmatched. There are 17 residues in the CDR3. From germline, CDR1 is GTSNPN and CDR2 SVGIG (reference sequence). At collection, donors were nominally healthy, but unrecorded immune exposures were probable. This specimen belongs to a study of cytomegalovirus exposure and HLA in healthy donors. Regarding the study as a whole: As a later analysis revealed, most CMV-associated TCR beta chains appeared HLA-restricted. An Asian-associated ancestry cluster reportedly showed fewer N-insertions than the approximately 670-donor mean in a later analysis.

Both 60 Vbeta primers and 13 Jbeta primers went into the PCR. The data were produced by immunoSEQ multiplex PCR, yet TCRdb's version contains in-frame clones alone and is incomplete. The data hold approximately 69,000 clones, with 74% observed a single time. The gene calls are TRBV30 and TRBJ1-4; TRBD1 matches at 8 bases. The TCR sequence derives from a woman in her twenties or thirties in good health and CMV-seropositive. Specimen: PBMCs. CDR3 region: CAWSVRRTGTTNEKLFF. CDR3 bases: TGTGCCTGGAGTGTACGGAGGACAGGGACAACTAATGAAAAACTGTTTTTT.